The rows below give T cell receptor beta chains drawn from one sample of a study of shared clonotypes between healthy human individuals. The table came from immunoSEQ multiplex PCR; TCRdb's copy has only in-frame clones and leaves some out. Among over 1.5 million clones listed, 95% to 99% were seen once. What was sequenced was naive CD4+ T cells sorted from blood. The receptor source for this set is a man aged 25-40 years in good health. CDR3s include the opening cysteine and the closing phenylalanine or tryptophan. The D gene is left open where the match is weak. A clone size is listed for some rows: how often the clone was seen (once, few, many), or a class if it is expanded.

>TRBV5-6|-|TRBJ2-2|-|16
CASSLTSNLMTGELFF
TGTGCCAGCAGCCTTACTAGTAATTTAATGACCGGGGAGCTGTTTTTT
>TRBV27|-|TRBJ2-7|TRBD2|16
CASGQPSGRTSYEQYF
TGTGCCAGCGGCCAACCGAGCGGGAGGACCTCCTACGAGCAGTACTTC
>TRBV2|-|TRBJ2-7|TRBD1|15
CASRMHQGAGYEQYF
TGTGCCAGCAGAATGCATCAGGGGGCGGGCTACGAGCAGTACTTC
>TRBV5-1|-|TRBJ1-3|-|14
CASSLGQPGNTIYF
TGCGCCAGCAGCTTGGGGCAGCCTGGAAACACCATATATTTT
>TRBV6-1|-|TRBJ2-3|-|14
CASSERGIGDTQYF
TGTGCCAGCAGTGAAAGGGGAATAGGGGATACGCAGTATTTT
>TRBV14|-|TRBJ2-7|TRBD1|19
CASSQVRGRDRARFGEQYF
TGTGCCAGCAGCCAAGTAAGGGGAAGGGACAGGGCACGTTTCGGCGAGCAGTACTTC
>TRBV4-1|once|TRBJ2-1|TRBD2|14
CASSRSGRGNEQFF
TGCGCCAGCAGTCGTAGCGGGAGGGGCAATGAGCAGTTCTTC
>TRBV5-1|-|TRBJ1-4|TRBD1|17
CASSLGGLGTGQGKLFF
TGCGCCAGCAGCTTGGGGGGCCTCGGGACAGGTCAAGGAAAACTGTTTTTT
>TRBV18|-|TRBJ2-1|TRBD2|15
CASSVLAGGTDEQFF
TGTGCCAGCTCAGTACTAGCGGGAGGTACCGATGAGCAGTTCTTC
>TRBV13|-|TRBJ2-2|TRBD1|19
CASSPRGWGAALDTGELFF
TGTGCCAGCAGCCCCAGGGGGTGGGGCGCAGCTTTGGATACCGGGGAGCTGTTTTTT
>TRBV25-1|once|TRBJ2-7|-|13
CASKRQEAYEQYF
TGTGCCAGCAAAAGACAGGAGGCCTACGAGCAGTACTTC
>TRBV29-1|-|TRBJ1-1|-|13
CSVERQGGTEAFF
TGCAGCGTTGAGAGGCAGGGTGGGACTGAAGCTTTCTTT
>TRBV5-6|-|TRBJ2-7|-|13
CASSPRPLGEQYF
TGTGCCAGCAGCCCTCGTCCCCTTGGGGAACAGTACTTC
>TRBV5-1|-|TRBJ1-1|TRBD1|15
CASSVVGQGASEAFF
TGCGCCAGCAGCGTAGTGGGACAGGGGGCATCTGAAGCTTTCTTT
>TRBV7-3|-|TRBJ2-1|TRBD2|16
CASSLISGRDYNEQFF
TGTGCCAGCAGCTTAATAAGCGGGAGGGACTACAATGAGCAGTTCTTC
>TRBV28|-|TRBJ2-3|-|20
CASSLYAVPGAGVSTDTQYF
TGTGCCAGCAGTTTATACGCCGTCCCAGGGGCAGGGGTTAGCACAGATACGCAGTATTTT
>TRBV9|-|TRBJ1-2|-|16
CASSATPDIIVGLYTF
TGTGCCAGCAGCGCTACGCCCGACATCATCGTGGGTTTGTACACCTTC
>TRBV19|-|TRBJ1-4|TRBD1|15
CASISPDRRGEKLFF
TGTGCCAGTATAAGCCCGGACAGGCGTGGAGAAAAACTGTTTTTT